This TCR beta chain was found in a study of T cell changes during pregnancy in multiple sclerosis. Trimming stripped 4 bases from V and 5 bases from J, with 10 bases between. This CDR3 region has 13 residues. Germline V CDR1 and CDR2: SGHDT, YYEEEE. Sequencing used immunoSEQ multiplex PCR; TCRdb keeps in-frame clones, though not all of them. The table includes about 40,000 clones, about nine tenths detected once. The sample consisted of CD4+ T cells from peripheral blood mononuclear cells, taken in the first trimester of pregnancy. This sequence originates from a female donor with multiple sclerosis, enrolled in a pregnancy study. The chain is built from TRBV5-6 and TRBJ2-1, with D maybe TRBD2 (5 bases). This chain's CDR3 is CASSPGMNNEQFF. DNA for the CDR3: TGTGCCAGCAGCCCCGGGATGAACAATGAGCAGTTCTTC.